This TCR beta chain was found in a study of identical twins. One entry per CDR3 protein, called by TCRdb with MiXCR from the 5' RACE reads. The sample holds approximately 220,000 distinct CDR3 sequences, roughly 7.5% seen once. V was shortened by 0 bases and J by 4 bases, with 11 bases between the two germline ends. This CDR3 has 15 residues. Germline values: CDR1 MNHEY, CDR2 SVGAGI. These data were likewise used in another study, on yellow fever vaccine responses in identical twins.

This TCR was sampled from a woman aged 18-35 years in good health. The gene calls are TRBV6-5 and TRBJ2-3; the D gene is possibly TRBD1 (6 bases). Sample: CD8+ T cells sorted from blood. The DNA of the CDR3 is TGTGCCAGCAGTTACTCGGCAGGGGCGGCAGATACGCAGTATTTT. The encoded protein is CASSYSAGAADTQYF.